Reported below is one TCR beta chain. Peripheral blood came from all dose cohorts at three timepoints. The CDR3 extends over 16 amino acids. Trimming cost V 4 bases and J 5 bases, with 21 bases left between them. CDR1 is MGHRA, CDR2 YSYEKL, per germline. The data stem from a study of OX40 agonist ivuxolimab in advanced cancers. About the research overall: Ivuxolimab, an antibody that agonizes OX40 (CD134), was administered to the patients.

The assay was immunoSEQ multiplex PCR, and TCRdb's table has in-frame clones only and misses some. The data hold more than 50,000 clones, with around four fifths observed a single time. This clonotype originated in an adult with an advanced solid tumor such as melanoma, head and neck, liver or kidney cancer. The chain recombines TRBV4-1 with TRBJ2-7; D not resolved. This sample comprised CD4+ or CD8+ T cells sorted from blood, obtained in a trial of the OX40 agonist ivuxolimab. The CDR3 bases are TGCGCCAGCAGCCCTAACCCTAGGGTCATAGGAAACGAGCAGTACTTC. It translates to CASSPNPRVIGNEQYF.